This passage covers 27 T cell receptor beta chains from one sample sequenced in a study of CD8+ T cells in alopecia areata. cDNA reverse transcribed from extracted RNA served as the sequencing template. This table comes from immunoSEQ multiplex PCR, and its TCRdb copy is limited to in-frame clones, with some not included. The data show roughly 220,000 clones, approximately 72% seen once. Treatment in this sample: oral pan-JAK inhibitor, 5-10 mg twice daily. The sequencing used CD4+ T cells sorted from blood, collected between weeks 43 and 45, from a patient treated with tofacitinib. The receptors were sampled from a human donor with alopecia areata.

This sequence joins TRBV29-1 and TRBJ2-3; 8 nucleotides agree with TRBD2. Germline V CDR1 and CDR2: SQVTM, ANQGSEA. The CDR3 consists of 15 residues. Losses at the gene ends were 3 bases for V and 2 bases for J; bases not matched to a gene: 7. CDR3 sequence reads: CSVDWFSGDTDTQYF. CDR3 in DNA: TGCAGCGTTGACTGGTTTAGCGGGGACACAGATACGCAGTATTTT.

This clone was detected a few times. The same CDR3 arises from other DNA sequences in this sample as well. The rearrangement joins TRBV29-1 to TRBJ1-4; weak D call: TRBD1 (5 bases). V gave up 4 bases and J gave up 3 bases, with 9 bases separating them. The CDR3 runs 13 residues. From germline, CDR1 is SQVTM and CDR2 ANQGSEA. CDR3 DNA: TGCAGCGTTGGGAGGGGAGCTAATGAAAAACTGTTTTTT. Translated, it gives CSVGRGANEKLFF. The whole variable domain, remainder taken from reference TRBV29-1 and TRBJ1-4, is SAVISQKPSRDICQRGTSLTIQCQVDSQVTMMFWYRQQPGQSLTLIATANQGSEATYESGFVIDKFPISRPNLTFSTLTVSNMSPEDSSIYLCSVGRGANEKLFFGSGTQLSVL.

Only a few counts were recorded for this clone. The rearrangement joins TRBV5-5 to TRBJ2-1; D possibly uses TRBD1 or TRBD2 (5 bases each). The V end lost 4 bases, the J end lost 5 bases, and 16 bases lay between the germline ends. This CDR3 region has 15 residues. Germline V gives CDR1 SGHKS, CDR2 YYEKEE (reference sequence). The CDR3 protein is CASSHTTGANNEQFF. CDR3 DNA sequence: TGTGCCAGCAGCCACACCACCGGGGCCAACAATGAGCAGTTCTTC.

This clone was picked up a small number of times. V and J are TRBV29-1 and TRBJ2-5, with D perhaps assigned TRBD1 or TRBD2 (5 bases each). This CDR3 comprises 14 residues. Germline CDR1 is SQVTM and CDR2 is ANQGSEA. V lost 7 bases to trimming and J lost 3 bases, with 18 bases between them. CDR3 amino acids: CSGSGWLAEETQYF. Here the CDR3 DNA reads TGCAGCGGTTCAGGGTGGCTAGCTGAAGAGACCCAGTACTTC. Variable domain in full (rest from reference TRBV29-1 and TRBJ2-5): SAVISQKPSRDICQRGTSLTIQCQVDSQVTMMFWYRQQPGQSLTLIATANQGSEATYESGFVIDKFPISRPNLTFSTLTVSNMSPEDSSIYLCSGSGWLAEETQYFGPGTRLLVL.

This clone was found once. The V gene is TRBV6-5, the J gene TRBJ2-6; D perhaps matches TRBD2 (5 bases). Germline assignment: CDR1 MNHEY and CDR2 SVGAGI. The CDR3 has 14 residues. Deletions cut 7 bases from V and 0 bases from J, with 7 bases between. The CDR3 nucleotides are TGTGCCAGCAAAACTAGCTCTGGGGCCAACGTCCTGACTTTC. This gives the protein CASKTSSGANVLTF.

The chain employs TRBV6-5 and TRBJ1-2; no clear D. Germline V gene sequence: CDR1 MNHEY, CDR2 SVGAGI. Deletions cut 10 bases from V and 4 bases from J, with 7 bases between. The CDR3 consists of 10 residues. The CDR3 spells CATLSYGYTF. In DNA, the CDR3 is TGTGCCACTTTAAGCTATGGCTACACCTTC.

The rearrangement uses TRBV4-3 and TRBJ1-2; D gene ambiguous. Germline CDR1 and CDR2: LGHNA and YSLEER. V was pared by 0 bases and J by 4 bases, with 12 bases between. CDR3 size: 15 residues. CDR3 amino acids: CASSQEARDLYGYTF. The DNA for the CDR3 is TGCGCCAGCAGCCAAGAAGCCCGGGATCTCTATGGCTACACCTTC.

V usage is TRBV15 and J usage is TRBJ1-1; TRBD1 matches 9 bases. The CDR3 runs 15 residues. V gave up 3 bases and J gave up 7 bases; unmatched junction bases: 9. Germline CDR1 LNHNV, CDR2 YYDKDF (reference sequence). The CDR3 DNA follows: TGTGCCACCAGCAGCGAATTACAGGGGGCGAGTGAAGCTTTCTTT. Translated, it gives CATSSELQGASEAFF.

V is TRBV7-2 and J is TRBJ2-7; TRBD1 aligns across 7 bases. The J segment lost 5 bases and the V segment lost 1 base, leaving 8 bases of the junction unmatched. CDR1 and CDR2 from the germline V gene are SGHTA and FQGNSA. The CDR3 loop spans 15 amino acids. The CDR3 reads CASSLGAGGNDEQYF. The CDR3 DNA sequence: TGTGCCAGCAGCTTAGGGGCAGGGGGTAACGACGAGCAGTACTTC.

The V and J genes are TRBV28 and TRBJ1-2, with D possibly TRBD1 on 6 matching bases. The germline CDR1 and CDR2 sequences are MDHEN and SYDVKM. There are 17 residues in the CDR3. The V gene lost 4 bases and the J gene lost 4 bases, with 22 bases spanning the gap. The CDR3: CASSSPQGSLGAYGYTF. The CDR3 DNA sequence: TGTGCCAGCAGTTCCCCGCAGGGATCATTGGGGGCCTATGGCTACACCTTC.

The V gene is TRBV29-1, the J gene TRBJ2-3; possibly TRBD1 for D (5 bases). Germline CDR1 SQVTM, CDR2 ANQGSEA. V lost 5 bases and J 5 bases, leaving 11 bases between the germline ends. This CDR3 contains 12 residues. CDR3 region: CSVRQGGDTQYF. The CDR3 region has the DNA TGCAGCGTTAGGCAGGGTGGAGATACGCAGTATTTT.

The CDR3 sequence: CASRSDPGDYEQYF. As DNA, the CDR3 is TGCGCCAGCAGGTCGGACCCAGGGGACTACGAGCAGTACTTC. The rearrangement uses TRBV5-1 and TRBJ2-7, with D possibly matching TRBD1 (6 bases). The V gene's germline CDR1 is SGHRS and CDR2 YFSETQ. Trimming pared 5 bases from V and 3 bases from J, leaving 15 bases between. The length of the CDR3 is 14 residues.

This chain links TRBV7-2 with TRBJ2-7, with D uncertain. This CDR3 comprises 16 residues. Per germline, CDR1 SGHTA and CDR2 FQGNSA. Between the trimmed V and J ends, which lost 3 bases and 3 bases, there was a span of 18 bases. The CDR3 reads CASSLADGRWGYEQYF. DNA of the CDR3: TGTGCCAGCAGCTTGGCAGACGGTCGTTGGGGCTACGAGCAGTACTTC.

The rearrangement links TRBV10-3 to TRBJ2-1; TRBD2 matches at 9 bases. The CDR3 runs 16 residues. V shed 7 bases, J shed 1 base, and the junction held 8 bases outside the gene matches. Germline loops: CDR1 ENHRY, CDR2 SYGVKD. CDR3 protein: CAITAGLAPSYNEQFF. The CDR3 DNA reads TGTGCCATCACCGCAGGACTAGCGCCTTCCTACAATGAGCAGTTCTTC.

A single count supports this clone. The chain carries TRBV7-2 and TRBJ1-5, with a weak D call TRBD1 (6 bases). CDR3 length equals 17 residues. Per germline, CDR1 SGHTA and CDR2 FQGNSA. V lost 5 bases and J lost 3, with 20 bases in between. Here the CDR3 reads CASSLYYRQVDNQPQHF. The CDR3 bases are TGTGCCAGCAGCCTATACTATCGACAGGTTGACAATCAGCCCCAGCATTTT.

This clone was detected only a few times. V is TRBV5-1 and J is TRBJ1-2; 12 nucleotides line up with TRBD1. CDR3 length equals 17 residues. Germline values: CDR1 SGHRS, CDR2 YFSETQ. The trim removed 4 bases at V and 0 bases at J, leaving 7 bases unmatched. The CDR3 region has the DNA TGCGCCAGCAGCCCTGGGACAGGGGGCGCGTCTAACTATGGCTACACCTTC. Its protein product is CASSPGTGGASNYGYTF.

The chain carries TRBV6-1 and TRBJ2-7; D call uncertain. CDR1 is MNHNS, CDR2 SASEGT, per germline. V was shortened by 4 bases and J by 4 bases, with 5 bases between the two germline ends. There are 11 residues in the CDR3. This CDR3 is CASSVLYEQYF. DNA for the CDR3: TGTGCCAGCAGTGTCCTATACGAGCAGTACTTC.

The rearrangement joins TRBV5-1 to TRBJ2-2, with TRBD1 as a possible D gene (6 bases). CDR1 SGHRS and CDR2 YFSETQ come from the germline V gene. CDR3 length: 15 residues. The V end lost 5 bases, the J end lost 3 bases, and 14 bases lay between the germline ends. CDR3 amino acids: CASRPTGIDTGELFF. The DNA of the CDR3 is TGCGCCAGCAGACCAACAGGGATCGACACCGGGGAGCTGTTTTTT.

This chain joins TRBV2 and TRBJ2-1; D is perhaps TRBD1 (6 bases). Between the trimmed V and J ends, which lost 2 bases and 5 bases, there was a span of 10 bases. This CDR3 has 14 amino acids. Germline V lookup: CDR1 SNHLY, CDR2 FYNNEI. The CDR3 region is CASSELDRNNEQFF. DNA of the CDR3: TGTGCCAGCAGTGAACTCGACAGGAACAATGAGCAGTTCTTC.

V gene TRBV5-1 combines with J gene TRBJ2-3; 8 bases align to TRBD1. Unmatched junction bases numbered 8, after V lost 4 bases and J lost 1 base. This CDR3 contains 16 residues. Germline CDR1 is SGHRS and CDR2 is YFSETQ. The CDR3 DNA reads TGCGCCAGCAGCCCTTCTTTGACAGGGGGCACAGATACGCAGTATTTT. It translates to CASSPSLTGGTDTQYF.

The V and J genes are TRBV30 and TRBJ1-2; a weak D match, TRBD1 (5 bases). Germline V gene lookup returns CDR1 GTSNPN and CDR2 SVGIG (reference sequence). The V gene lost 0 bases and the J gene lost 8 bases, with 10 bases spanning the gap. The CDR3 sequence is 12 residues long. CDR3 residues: CAWSVRGEGYTF. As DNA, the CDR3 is TGTGCCTGGAGTGTACGGGGGGAAGGCTACACCTTC.

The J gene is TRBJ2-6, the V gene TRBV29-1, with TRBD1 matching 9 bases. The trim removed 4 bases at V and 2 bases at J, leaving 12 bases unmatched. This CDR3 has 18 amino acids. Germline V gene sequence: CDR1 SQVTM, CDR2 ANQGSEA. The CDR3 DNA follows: TGCAGCGTTGTGGGGCAAACAGGGGGCCCAGCTGGGGCCAACGTCCTGACTTTC. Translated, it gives CSVVGQTGGPAGANVLTF.

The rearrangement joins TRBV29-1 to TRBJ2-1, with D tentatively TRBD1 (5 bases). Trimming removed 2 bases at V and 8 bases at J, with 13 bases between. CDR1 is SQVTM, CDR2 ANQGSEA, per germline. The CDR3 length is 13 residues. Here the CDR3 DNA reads TGCAGCGTTGAACTCGCAGGGTACCATGAGCAGTTCTTC. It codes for CSVELAGYHEQFF.

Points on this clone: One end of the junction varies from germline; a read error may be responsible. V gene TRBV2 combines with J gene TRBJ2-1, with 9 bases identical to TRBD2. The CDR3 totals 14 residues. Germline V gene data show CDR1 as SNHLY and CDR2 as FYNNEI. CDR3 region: CASTLAGIYSEQFF. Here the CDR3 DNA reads TGTGCCAGCACCCTAGCGGGGATCTACAGTGAGCAGTTCTTC.

The chain's CDR3 is CASRSTGPFYEQYF. The DNA for the CDR3 is TGTGCCAGCAGGTCGACAGGTCCCTTTTACGAGCAGTACTTC. The chain links TRBV25-1 to TRBJ2-7; D possibly corresponds to TRBD1 (6 bases). Trimming took 6 bases from V and 4 from J, leaving 16 bases between them. CDR1 MGHDK and CDR2 SYGVNS come from the germline V gene. The CDR3 runs to 14 residues.

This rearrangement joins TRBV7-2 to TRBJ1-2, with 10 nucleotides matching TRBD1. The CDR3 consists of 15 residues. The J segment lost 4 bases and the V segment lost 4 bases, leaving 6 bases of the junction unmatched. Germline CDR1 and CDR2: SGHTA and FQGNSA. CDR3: CASSSQRTGGYGYTF. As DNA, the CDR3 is TGTGCCAGCAGCTCCCAACGGACAGGGGGCTATGGCTACACCTTC.

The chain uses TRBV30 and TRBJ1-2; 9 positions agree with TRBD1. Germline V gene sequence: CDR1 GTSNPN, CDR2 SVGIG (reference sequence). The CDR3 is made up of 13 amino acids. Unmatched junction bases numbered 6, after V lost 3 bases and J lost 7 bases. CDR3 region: CAWRSGTGFGYTF. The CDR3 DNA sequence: TGTGCCTGGAGGTCCGGGACAGGGTTTGGCTACACCTTC.